The T cell receptor (beta chain) under discussion was sequenced for a study of T cell responses to AZD1222 COVID-19 vaccine. Whole-study findings and limits: Repertoire sampling happened only post peak T cell response.

In germline, CDR1 is MNHNS, CDR2 SASEGT. This CDR3 region has 14 residues. V lost 2 bases to trimming and J lost 7 bases, with 15 bases between them. The assay was immunoSEQ multiplex PCR, and TCRdb's table has in-frame clones only and misses some. This sample has under 150,000 clones, with roughly 90% found just once. A remark on this clone: Antigen specificity is unknown.

This chain uses TRBV6-1 with TRBJ2-7; a possible D gene is TRBD1 (5 bases). The TCR comes from an adult in good health. The specimen comprised peripheral blood, sampled on day 0 of AZD1222 vaccination. Here the CDR3 DNA reads TGTGCCAGCAGTGAAACCCCAGGGCTAAGTGAGCAGTACTTC. Its translation: CASSETPGLSEQYF.